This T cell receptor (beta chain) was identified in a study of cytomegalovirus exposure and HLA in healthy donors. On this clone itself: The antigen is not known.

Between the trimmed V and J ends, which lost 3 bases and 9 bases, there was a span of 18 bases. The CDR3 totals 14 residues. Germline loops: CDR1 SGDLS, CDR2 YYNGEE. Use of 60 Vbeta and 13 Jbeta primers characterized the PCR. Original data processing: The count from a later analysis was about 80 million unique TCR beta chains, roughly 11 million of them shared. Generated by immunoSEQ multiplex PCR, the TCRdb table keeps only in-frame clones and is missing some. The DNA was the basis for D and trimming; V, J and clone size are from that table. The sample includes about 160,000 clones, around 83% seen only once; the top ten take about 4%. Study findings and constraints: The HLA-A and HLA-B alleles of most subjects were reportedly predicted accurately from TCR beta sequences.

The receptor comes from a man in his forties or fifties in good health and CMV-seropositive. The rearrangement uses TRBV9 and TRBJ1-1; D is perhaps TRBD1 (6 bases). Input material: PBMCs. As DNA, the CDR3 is TGTGCCAGCAGCGCCACCGATCGACAGGTACAAGCTTTCTTT. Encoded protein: CASSATDRQVQAFF.